This T cell receptor beta chain was captured in a study of shared clonotypes between healthy human individuals. Study results and caveats: Some clonotypes were shared by all four sorted-subset donors, while others were not shared. The non-shared ones had lower generation probabilities than the shared ones.

Profiling relied on immunoSEQ multiplex PCR, and the TCRdb table lists in-frame clones only, not all of them. The data show about 2.1 million clones, about 93% seen once. Comments on this clone: What it recognizes is unknown.

CD45RO-negative, CCR7-positively selected cells formed the naive CD8 fraction, excluding terminally differentiated effector memory CD45RA+ cells. Donors were healthy HIV-negative adults without recent acute infections or vaccinations. The sample taken for sequencing was naive CD8+ T cells from PBMCs. This receptor was taken from a man between 18 and 35 years old in good health. Some clones in this sample may be carry-over from other donors' samples.

The CDR3 nucleotides read TGTGCCAGCACTCTGGACGGCTCACGGTCGGATGAGCAGTTCTTC. Translated, it gives CASTLDGSRSDEQFF. This chain joins TRBV9 and TRBJ2-1; D gene ambiguous. V was pared by 6 bases and J by 8 bases, with 21 bases between. The length of the CDR3 is 15 residues. Per the germline V gene, CDR1 is SGDLS and CDR2 is YYNGEE.